This TCR beta chain was captured in a study of cytomegalovirus exposure and HLA in healthy donors. Overall study context: A prior study identified roughly 110 million unique TCR beta sequences from roughly 180 million T cells. Broader study findings: In a later analysis, across HLA loci, associated TCR counts were highest for DRB1, lowest for HLA-C.

The PCR made use of 60 Vbeta and 13 Jbeta primers. The authors' processing: A later analysis tallied 80 million or so unique TCR beta chains, about 9.9 million of them shared. Some clones are missing from TCRdb's copy, which holds only in-frame ones; the method was immunoSEQ multiplex PCR. The DNA gave D and trimming, while V, J and clone size come from that table. The table shows 100,000 or so clones, with under 85% occurring only once. Donors were nominally healthy when sampled, though unrecorded immune exposures were likely. The CDR3 is 14 amino acids. Trimming took off 5 bases at V and 6 bases at J, with 17 bases between the two ends. The germline CDR1 and CDR2 sequences are SGDLS and YYNGEE. This clone was seen a few times. Its antigen is currently unknown.

The clonotype originates from a middle-aged man in good health and CMV-seropositive. The chain employs TRBV9 and TRBJ1-2; D possibly corresponds to TRBD1 (6 bases). The sequenced material came from PBMCs. CDR3 in amino acids: CASRYLQGSDGYTF. CDR3 sequence (DNA): TGTGCCAGCAGGTACCTCCAGGGGTCGGATGGCTACACCTTC.